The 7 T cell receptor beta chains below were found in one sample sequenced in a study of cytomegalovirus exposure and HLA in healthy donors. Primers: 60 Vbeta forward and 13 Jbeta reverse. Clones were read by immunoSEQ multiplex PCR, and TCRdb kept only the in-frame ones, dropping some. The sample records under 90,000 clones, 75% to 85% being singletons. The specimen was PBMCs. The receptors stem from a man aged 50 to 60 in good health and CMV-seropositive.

The DNA for the CDR3 is TGTGCCAGCAGTTATCAGGGGGGAATTGAGCAGTTCTTC. Encoded protein: CASSYQGGIEQFF. J is TRBJ2-1 and V is TRBV6-6; TRBD1 is a possible D gene (7 bases). CDR1 is MNHNY and CDR2 is SVGAGI in the germline V gene (reference sequence). V shed 3 bases and J shed 9 bases, with 12 bases lying between them. The CDR3 contains 13 residues.

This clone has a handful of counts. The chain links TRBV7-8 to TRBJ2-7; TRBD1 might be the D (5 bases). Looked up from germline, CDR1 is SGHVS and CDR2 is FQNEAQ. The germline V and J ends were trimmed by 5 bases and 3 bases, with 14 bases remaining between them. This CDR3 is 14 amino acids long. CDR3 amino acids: CASSGWTDNYEQYF. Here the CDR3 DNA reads TGTGCCAGCAGCGGCTGGACGGACAACTACGAGCAGTACTTC.

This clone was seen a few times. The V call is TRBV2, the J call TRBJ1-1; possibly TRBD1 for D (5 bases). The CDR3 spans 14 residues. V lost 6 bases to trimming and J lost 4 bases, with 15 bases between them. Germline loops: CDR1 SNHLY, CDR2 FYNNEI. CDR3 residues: CASRAGPQGTEAFF. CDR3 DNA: TGTGCCAGCAGGGCCGGGCCCCAGGGCACTGAAGCTTTCTTT.

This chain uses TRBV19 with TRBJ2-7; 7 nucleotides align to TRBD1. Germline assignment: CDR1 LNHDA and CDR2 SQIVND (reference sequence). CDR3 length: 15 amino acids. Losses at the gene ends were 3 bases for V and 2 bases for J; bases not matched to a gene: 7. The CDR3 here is CASSIRTGGTYEQYF. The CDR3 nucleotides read TGTGCCAGTAGTATCCGGACAGGCGGCACCTACGAGCAGTACTTC.

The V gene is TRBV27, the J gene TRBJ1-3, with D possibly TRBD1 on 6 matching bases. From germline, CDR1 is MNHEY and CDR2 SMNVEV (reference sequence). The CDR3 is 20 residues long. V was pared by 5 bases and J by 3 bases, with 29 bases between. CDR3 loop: CASSPRWGGSSTVVGNTIYF. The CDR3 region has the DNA TGTGCCAGCAGTCCCAGATGGGGGGGCAGCAGTACAGTCGTTGGAAACACCATATATTTT.

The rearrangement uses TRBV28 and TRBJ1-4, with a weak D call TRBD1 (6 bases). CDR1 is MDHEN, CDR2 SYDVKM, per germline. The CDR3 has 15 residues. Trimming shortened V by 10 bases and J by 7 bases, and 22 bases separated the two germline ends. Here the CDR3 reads CAIRGVGGESEKLFF. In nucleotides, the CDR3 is TGTGCCATCAGGGGCGTGGGGGGAGAGAGTGAAAAACTGTTTTTT. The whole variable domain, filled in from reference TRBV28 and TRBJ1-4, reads DVKVTQSSRYLVKRTGEKVFLECVQDMDHENMFWYRQDPGLGLRLIYFSYDVKMKEKGDIPEGYSVSREKKERFSLILESASTNQTSMYLCAIRGVGGESEKLFFGSGTQLSVL.

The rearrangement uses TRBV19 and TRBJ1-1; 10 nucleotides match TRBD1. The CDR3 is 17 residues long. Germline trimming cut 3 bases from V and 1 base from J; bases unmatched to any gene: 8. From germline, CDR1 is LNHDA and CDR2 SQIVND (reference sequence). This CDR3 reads CASSIGQGGGRNTEAFF. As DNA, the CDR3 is TGTGCCAGTAGTATCGGACAGGGGGGGGGCCGGAACACTGAAGCTTTCTTT.